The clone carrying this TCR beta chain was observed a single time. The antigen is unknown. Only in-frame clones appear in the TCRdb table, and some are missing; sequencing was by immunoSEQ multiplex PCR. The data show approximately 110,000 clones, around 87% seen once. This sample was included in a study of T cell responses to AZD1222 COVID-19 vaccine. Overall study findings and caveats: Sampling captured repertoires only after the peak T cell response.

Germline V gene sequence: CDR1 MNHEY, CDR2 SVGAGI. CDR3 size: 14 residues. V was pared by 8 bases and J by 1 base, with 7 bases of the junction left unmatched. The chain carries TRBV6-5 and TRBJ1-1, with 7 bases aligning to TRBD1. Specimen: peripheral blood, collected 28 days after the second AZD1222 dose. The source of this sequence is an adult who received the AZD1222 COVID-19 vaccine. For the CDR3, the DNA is TGTGCCAGCTCGATAGGGACAGCGAACACTGAAGCTTTCTTT. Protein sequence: CASSIGTANTEAFF.